These 20 T cell receptor beta chains came from one sample sequenced in a study of vaccination and CD4 T cells after COVID-19. Oncomine TCR Beta short-read sequencing was applied to DNA from cultured CD4+ T cells. TCRdb reprocessed the PCR reads via MiXCR and lists one record per CDR3 protein. The sample yields about 15,000 distinct CDR3 sequences, approximately 52% seen once. The antigens for these receptors are not known. Treatment reported: 10-day PBMC culture with coronavirus spike peptide pools or control peptides (ViraFEST assay). Sequencing was performed on CD4+ T cells from blood, cultured in vitro. All receptors come from a human donor who had recovered from COVID-19.

V and J are TRBV4-2 and TRBJ1-5, with a possible D match to TRBD1 (5 bases). V gave up 0 bases and J gave up 2 bases, with 8 bases separating them. The CDR3 totals 15 residues. Germline values: CDR1 LGHNA, CDR2 YNFKEQ. The CDR3 DNA is TGTGCCAGCAGCCAAGAGCAGGGTGGCAATCAGCCCCAGCATTTT. This sequence encodes CASSQEQGGNQPQHF.

This clonotype was counted a single time. The gene calls are TRBV7-3 and TRBJ2-7, with TRBD2 identical over 7 bases. Trimming took 4 bases from V and 12 from J; bases not matched to a gene: 12. Germline CDR1 is SGHTA and CDR2 is FQGTGA. The CDR3 extends over 13 amino acids. CDR3 coding DNA: TGTGCCAGCAGCTCCTCTGAGGCGGGAGAATTGTACTTC. Translated: CASSSSEAGELYF.

This chain links TRBV18 with TRBJ1-3; D ambiguous. This CDR3 is built from 13 residues. The germline CDR1 and CDR2 sequences are KGHSH and LQKENI. V lost 5 bases, J lost 2 bases, and 7 bases lay in between. The CDR3 DNA sequence: TGTGCCAGCTCAACCGGGGCTGGAAACACCATATATTTT. Residues: CASSTGAGNTIYF.

This clonotype was detected only a few times. The chain couples TRBV10-1 to TRBJ1-3; D gene ambiguous. Trimming left V 0 bases short and J 4 bases short, with 4 bases between. CDR1 and CDR2 (germline): WNHNN, SYGVQD (reference sequence). This CDR3 contains 13 residues. CDR3 sequence: CASSESGGNTIYF. The CDR3 region has the DNA TGCGCCAGCAGTGAGTCGGGAGGAAACACCATATATTTT.

The chain joins TRBV2 to TRBJ1-5; D is ambiguous. The CDR3 loop spans 13 amino acids. CDR1 SNHLY and CDR2 FYNNEI come from the germline V gene. Trimming shortened V by 7 bases and J by 4 bases, and 11 bases separated the two germline ends. Here the CDR3 DNA reads TGTGCCAGCACCTCCTGGGAGAATCAGCCCCAGCATTTT. Translating gives CASTSWENQPQHF.

The chain has TRBV20-1 and TRBJ2-7, with D possibly TRBD1 on 5 matching bases. Trimming cost V 5 bases and J 3 bases, with 11 bases left between them. Per germline, CDR1 DFQATT and CDR2 SNEGSKA (reference sequence). The length of the CDR3 is 12 residues. DNA for the CDR3: TGCAGTGCTCAGAGGACAAGCTACGAGCAGTACTTC. It codes for CSAQRTSYEQYF.

There are a few counts of this clonotype. The chain carries TRBV23-1 and TRBJ1-5; D is undetermined. TRBV23-1 is an open reading frame whose function is uncertain. CDR3 size: 15 residues. Trimming shortened V by 4 bases and J by 7 bases, and 17 bases separated the two germline ends. The chain's CDR3 is CASSPTERGIQPQHF. The CDR3 DNA follows: TGCGCCAGCAGTCCAACTGAGAGAGGGATCCAGCCCCAGCATTTT.

The sample holds a few counts of this clonotype. The V call is TRBV7-2, the J call TRBJ2-7; tentative D call: TRBD1 (6 bases). Deletions cut 5 bases from V and 2 bases from J, with 10 bases between. This CDR3 has 13 amino acids. Germline CDR1 SGHTA, CDR2 FQGNSA. CDR3 nucleotides: TGTGCCAGCAGCCAGACAGGACCCTACGAGCAGTACTTC. Translation: CASSQTGPYEQYF.

The chain combines TRBV20-1 with TRBJ1-1; perhaps TRBD1 as D (5 bases). The CDR3 covers 14 residues. Per germline, CDR1 DFQATT and CDR2 SNEGSKA (reference sequence). The ends were cut back, 0 bases at V and 4 bases at J, with 12 bases in the middle. CDR3 in DNA: TGCAGTGCTAGAGATTTGGGGGGGGGCACTGAAGCTTTCTTT. Protein product: CSARDLGGGTEAFF.

The chain has TRBV15 and TRBJ2-1, with TRBD2 matching 8 bases. V trimming: 4 bases; J trimming: 1 base; junction bases outside the gene matches: 9. The length of the CDR3 is 17 residues. CDR1 LNHNV and CDR2 YYDKDF come from the germline V gene (reference sequence). In DNA form, the CDR3 reads TGTGCCACCAGCACTTTAGCGGGAACAGAATCCTACAATGAGCAGTTCTTC. Translated, it gives CATSTLAGTESYNEQFF.

This clonotype was found a few times. This chain uses TRBV6-5 with TRBJ1-6; D is perhaps TRBD1 (5 bases). Trimming removed 0 bases at V and 4 bases at J, with 13 bases between. Germline V gene sequence: CDR1 MNHEY, CDR2 SVGAGI. This CDR3 has 17 amino acids. The CDR3 spells CASSYSIEGLYNSPLHF. The CDR3 DNA is TGTGCCAGCAGTTACTCGATAGAGGGGCTGTATAATTCACCCCTCCACTTT.

By sample share, this clonotype is large. This sequence joins TRBV7-9 and TRBJ1-2, with a weak D call TRBD1 (5 bases). In germline, CDR1 is SEHNR, CDR2 FQNEAQ (reference sequence). Trimming took 4 bases from V and 2 from J, leaving 11 bases between them. CDR3 length: 14 amino acids. The chain's CDR3 is CASSSRDPNYGYTF. The CDR3 region has the DNA TGTGCCAGCAGCTCCCGGGACCCAAACTATGGCTACACCTTC.

The rearrangement joins TRBV6-4 to TRBJ2-3, with a possible D match to TRBD2 (6 bases). The CDR3 has 14 amino acids. Per germline, CDR1 MRHNA and CDR2 SNTAGT. Trimming pared 5 bases from V and 3 bases from J, leaving 12 bases between. In nucleotides, the CDR3 is TGTGCCAGCAGTCCCGGGACTCATACAGATACGCAGTATTTT. Translated, it gives CASSPGTHTDTQYF.

J is TRBJ1-5 and V is TRBV19, with D possibly TRBD1 on 6 matching bases. The germline V gene has CDR1 LNHDA and CDR2 SQIVND (reference sequence). Trimming took off 5 bases at V and 5 bases at J, with 19 bases between the two ends. CDR3 length equals 16 residues. In DNA form, the CDR3 reads TGTGCCAGTAGTGGTAAAACAGGGAATTGGTATCAGCCCCAGCATTTT. This encodes CASSGKTGNWYQPQHF.

The gene calls are TRBV18 and TRBJ1-2; TRBD1 agrees at 8 bases. This CDR3 contains 16 residues. J was trimmed by 3 bases and V by 1 base; bases with no gene match: 7. Germline V CDR1 and CDR2: KGHSH, LQKENI. CDR3 sequence reads: CASSPQPQGVDYGYTF. The CDR3 region has the DNA TGTGCCAGCTCACCACAGCCACAGGGGGTAGACTATGGCTACACCTTC.

There are a few counts of this clonotype. The CDR3 DNA reads as TGTGCCAGCAGCCCTAGCGGGGACGGGAAGACCCAGTACTTC. Translated, it gives CASSPSGDGKTQYF. The chain carries TRBV7-3 and TRBJ2-5, with 9 bases matching TRBD2. V dropped 5 bases and J dropped 6; count of bases not matched to a gene: 7. The germline CDR1 and CDR2 sequences are SGHTA and FQGTGA. The CDR3 runs to 14 residues. Full variable domain (missing parts from reference TRBV7-3 and TRBJ2-5): GAGVSQTPSNKVTEKGKYVELRCDPISGHTALYWYRQSLGQGPEFLIYFQGTGAADDSGLPNDRFFAVRPEGSVSTLKIQRTERGDSAVYLCASSPSGDGKTQYFGPGTRLLVL.

The J gene is TRBJ2-2, the V gene TRBV7-2; D is perhaps TRBD1 (5 bases). V lost 7 bases, J lost 6 bases, and 12 bases lay in between. This CDR3 has 13 amino acids. Per the germline V gene, CDR1 is SGHTA and CDR2 is FQGNSA. The DNA of the CDR3 is TGTGCCAGCAACGACCCAGGGCCCGGGGAGCTGTTTTTT. Translating gives CASNDPGPGELFF.

The rearrangement links TRBV20-1 to TRBJ1-6; D is possibly TRBD1 (5 bases). This CDR3 is 12 amino acids long. CDR1 and CDR2 from the germline V gene are DFQATT and SNEGSKA (reference sequence). V lost 0 bases and J 10 bases, leaving 7 bases between the germline ends. CDR3 nucleotides: TGCAGTGCTAGAGAGGGGGGGTCACCCCTCCACTTT. Amino acid sequence: CSAREGGSPLHF.

The chain is built from TRBV19 and TRBJ1-6; 8 positions match TRBD1. Germline V gene lookup returns CDR1 LNHDA and CDR2 SQIVND (reference sequence). There are 17 residues in the CDR3. V dropped 5 bases and J dropped 0; count of bases not matched to a gene: 6. The chain's CDR3 is CASSAGTGNSYNSPLHF. DNA of the CDR3: TGTGCCAGTAGTGCAGGGACAGGAAACTCCTATAATTCACCCCTCCACTTT.

This chain uses TRBV10-3 with TRBJ2-7, with 9 bases fitting TRBD1. From germline, CDR1 is ENHRY and CDR2 SYGVKD. The CDR3 has 14 amino acids. Losses at the gene ends were 6 bases for V and 4 bases for J; bases not matched to a gene: 7. CDR3 sequence: CAIRGQGELYEQYF. As DNA, the CDR3 is TGTGCCATCAGGGGACAGGGAGAGCTGTACGAGCAGTACTTC.